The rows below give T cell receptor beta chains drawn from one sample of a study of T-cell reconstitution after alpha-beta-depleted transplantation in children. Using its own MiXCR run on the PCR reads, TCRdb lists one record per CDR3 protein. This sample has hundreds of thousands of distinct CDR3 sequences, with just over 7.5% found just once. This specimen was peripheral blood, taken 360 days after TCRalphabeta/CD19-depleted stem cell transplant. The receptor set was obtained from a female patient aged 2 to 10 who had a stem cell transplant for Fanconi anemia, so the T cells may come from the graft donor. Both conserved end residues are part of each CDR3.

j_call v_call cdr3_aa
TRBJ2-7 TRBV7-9 CASNGRGPSSYEQYF
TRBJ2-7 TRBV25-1 CASSEYYSAGGSYEQYF
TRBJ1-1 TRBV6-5 CASRPTRAEGRGAFF
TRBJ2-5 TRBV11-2 CASMDIGETQYF
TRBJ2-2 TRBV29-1 CSVTGEWGTGELFF
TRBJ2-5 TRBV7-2 CASSLVRSSGAQETQYF
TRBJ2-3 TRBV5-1 CASSLGFNTDTQYF
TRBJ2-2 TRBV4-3 CASSQHGTGELFF
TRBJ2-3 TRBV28 CASSLLLAGGGNTQYF
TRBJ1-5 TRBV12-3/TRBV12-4 CASKLGALLNQPQHF
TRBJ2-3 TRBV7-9 CASSLPAGGTDTQYF
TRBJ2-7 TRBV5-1 CASRDDGSYEQYF
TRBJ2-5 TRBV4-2 CASSQEEYRGLAGGIETQYF
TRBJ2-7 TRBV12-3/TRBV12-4 CASSFRRAYEQYF
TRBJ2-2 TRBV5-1 CASRAGLTGELFF
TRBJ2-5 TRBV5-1 CASSGSLAGGSETQYF
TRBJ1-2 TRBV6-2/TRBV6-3 CASSLTSRNGVYTF
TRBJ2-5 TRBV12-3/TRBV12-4 CASSLLAPIQETQYF